These T cell receptor beta chains were read from a single sample in a study of cytomegalovirus exposure and HLA in healthy donors. Assay: immunoSEQ multiplex PCR; the TCRdb copy retains only in-frame clones and omits some. In the table there are 65,000 to 75,000 clones, approximately 93% of which are singletons. The specimen sequenced was PBMCs. The receptor set was obtained from a man younger than 35 in good health and CMV-seropositive. Each CDR3 is given with its conserved first and last residue. D genes are given only for firm matches. Size is omitted from some rows. Given values are once, few, many or a class for expanded clones.

D gene	clone size	V gene	J gene	CDR3 DNA	CDR3 protein
-	-	TRBV28	TRBJ2-7	TGTGCCAGCAGCCCCAACAGGGCCCTGGCGTACGAGCAGTACTTC	CASSPNRALAYEQYF
-	once	TRBV5-1	TRBJ2-3	TGCGCCAGCAGCTCCCAAAGCACAGATACGCAGTATTTT	CASSSQSTDTQYF
-	-	TRBV4-1	TRBJ1-3	TGCGCCAGCAGCCAAGAAAGCAACTCTGGAAACACCATATATTTT	CASSQESNSGNTIYF
TRBD1	-	TRBV2	TRBJ1-3	TGTGCCAGCAGTGAGGGACAGGGCTCTGGAAACACCATATATTTT	CASSEGQGSGNTIYF
TRBD2	-	TRBV5-1	TRBJ2-3	TGCGCCAGCAGCTTGAGGGGGCTCCCGGGACTAGCGGGAGATACGCAGTATTTT	CASSLRGLPGLAGDTQYF
-	-	TRBV2	TRBJ2-2	TGTGCCAGCAGGGAAGGGGCCTACAGGGCCGGGGAGCTGTTTTTT	CASREGAYRAGELFF
-	-	TRBV6-6	TRBJ1-5	TGTGCCAGCAGTTCTAATATGCAGGGCAATCAGCCCCAGCATTTT	CASSSNMQGNQPQHF
-	-	TRBV28	TRBJ2-7	TGTGCCAGCAGTTTAAAGAGGAACTCCGAGCAGTACTTC	CASSLKRNSEQYF
-	-	TRBV5-1	TRBJ2-2	TGCGCCAGCAGCCCACAGGTTACGAACACCGGGGAGCTGTTTTTT	CASSPQVTNTGELFF
-	-	TRBV19	TRBJ1-2	TGTGCCAGTAGTATAGGCCCTGGACAGAGCTATGGCTACACCTTC	CASSIGPGQSYGYTF
-	once	TRBV10-3	TRBJ1-2	TGTGCCATCAGTGAAGGGGGGGGGAACTATGGCTACACCTTC	CAISEGGGNYGYTF
-	-	TRBV4-1	TRBJ2-4	TGCGCCAGCAGCCAGGACAGCCTAAGTGGGGCCAAAAACATTCAGTACTTC	CASSQDSLSGAKNIQYF
-	-	TRBV19	TRBJ1-5	TGTGCCAGTAGTACGGGACACCTTAGCAATCAGCCCCAGCATTTT	CASSTGHLSNQPQHF
-	-	TRBV2	TRBJ2-7	TGTGCCAGCAGAGGACACTACGAGCAGTACTTC	CASRGHYEQYF
-	-	TRBV28	TRBJ2-7	TGTGCCAGCAGCCTACAGGGAGGGGTAGTTTTTTCTTTC	CASSLQGGVVFSF
TRBD2	-	TRBV5-1	TRBJ2-3	TGCGCCAGCAGCCTCGGACTAGCGGATAGCACAGATACGCAGTATTTT	CASSLGLADSTDTQYF
-	-	TRBV30	TRBJ1-1	TGTGCCTGGACTCCCACGGGGGAAGTCACTGAAGCTTTCTTT	CAWTPTGEVTEAFF
TRBD2	-	TRBV18	TRBJ2-1	TGTGCCAGCTCACCGCTAGCGGGAGCGGGGGGTGAGCAGTTCTTC	CASSPLAGAGGEQFF
-	-	TRBV7-9	TRBJ2-7	TGTGCCAGCAGCTCGACGACCGGGACTTCAATAATTCACGAGCAGTACTTC	CASSSTTGTSIIHEQYF
TRBD1	-	TRBV18	TRBJ2-3	TGTGCCAGCTCATCTTTACAGGGGCGCACAGATACGCAGTATTTT	CASSSLQGRTDTQYF
-	-	TRBV2	TRBJ2-5	TGTGCCAGCAGGGCCGTGGGGCAGCAAGAGACCCAGTACTTC	CASRAVGQQETQYF
-	-	TRBV30	TRBJ1-4	TGTGCCTTAAACTTGGGCGTAGGTGAAAAACTGTTTTTT	CALNLGVGEKLFF
-	-	TRBV9	TRBJ2-1	TGTGCCAGCAGCATCCGGGACAAGTACAATGAGCAGTTCTTC	CASSIRDKYNEQFF
TRBD2	-	TRBV5-1	TRBJ2-2	TGCGCCAGCAGCTTGAAGGCTAGCGGGAGAATATACCGGGAGCTGTTTTTT	CASSLKASGRIYRELFF
-	-	TRBV9	TRBJ1-1	TGTGCCAGCAGCGGTAGGGGGGGGCCGTGGACTGAAGCTTTCTTT	CASSGRGGPWTEAFF
-	-	TRBV6-1	TRBJ1-1	TGTGCCAGCCCTCTCAACAGCGAAGCTTTCTTT	CASPLNSEAFF
TRBD2	once	TRBV5-1	TRBJ2-5	TGCGCCAGCAGCGTACTAGCGGGAGTTCATGAGACCCAGTACTTC	CASSVLAGVHETQYF
-	-	TRBV7-3	TRBJ2-3	TGTGCCAGCAGCCCCACCGGTACTGGACTCCGAGATACGCAGTATTTT	CASSPTGTGLRDTQYF
-	-	TRBV7-9	TRBJ2-5	TGTAGAGTTGGCGGGCAAGAAGAGACCCAGTACTTC	CRVGGQEETQYF